This is a list of T cell receptor beta chains from one sample in a study of T-cell reconstitution after alpha-beta-depleted transplantation in children. TCRdb passed the PCR reads through MiXCR, listing each CDR3 protein once. Of hundreds of thousands of distinct CDR3 sequences listed, around 13% are singletons. Source: PBMCs from the stem cell graft donor, taken from the stem cell graft. The receptors here all came from a human donor who donated a stem cell graft to a child with acute lymphoblastic leukemia. Each CDR3 is given with its conserved first and last residue.

V: TRBV11-2; length: 18; J: TRBJ2-4; CDR3: CASSFLGRTKGSENIQYF
V: TRBV28; length: 16; J: TRBJ1-1; CDR3: CASSLGGVTANTEAFF
V: TRBV7-2; length: 15; J: TRBJ2-5; CDR3: CASSLLNPIQETQYF
V: TRBV14; length: 16; J: TRBJ2-1; CDR3: CASSQVGRERDNEQFF
V: TRBV28; length: 15; J: TRBJ1-3; CDR3: CASSLIGNSGNTIYF
V: TRBV5-1; length: 13; J: TRBJ2-5; CDR3: CASSLPGKETQYF
V: TRBV29-1; length: 14; J: TRBJ2-3; CDR3: CSAGTGEGTDTQYF
V: TRBV29-1; length: 12; J: TRBJ1-1; CDR3: CSVFPMNTEAFF
V: TRBV5-1; length: 13; J: TRBJ2-5; CDR3: CASSPGPQETQYF
V: TRBV2; length: 16; J: TRBJ2-7; CDR3: CASSELPRGLPYEQYF
V: TRBV12-3/TRBV12-4; length: 13; J: TRBJ1-2; CDR3: CASSKGSDYGYTF
V: TRBV20-1; length: 18; J: TRBJ1-5; CDR3: CSARDPLRDREWNQPQHF
V: TRBV7-8; length: 18; J: TRBJ2-1; CDR3: CASSFGTGGTPIPNEQFF
V: TRBV11-2; length: 18; J: TRBJ2-5; CDR3: CASSLDLYQGSYQETQYF
V: TRBV19; length: 17; J: TRBJ1-2; CDR3: CASRKLSGQGSRYGYTF
V: TRBV29-1; length: 14; J: TRBJ2-1; CDR3: CSVDARGPYGEQFF
V: TRBV9; length: 12; J: TRBJ2-2; CDR3: CASSRNPGELFF
V: TRBV10-3; length: 11; J: TRBJ2-1; CDR3: CAISDGSLLIF
V: TRBV10-3; length: 17; J: TRBJ2-3; CDR3: CAITNSQAGDTADTQYF
V: TRBV6-1; length: 14; J: TRBJ2-7; CDR3: CASSHNRDTYEQYF
V: TRBV7-8; length: 16; J: TRBJ1-5; CDR3: CASSRGQGLSNQPQHF
V: TRBV7-9; length: 15; J: TRBJ2-5; CDR3: CASSYKDIRSETQYF
V: TRBV5-1; length: 16; J: TRBJ2-3; CDR3: CASSLEGTGRPDTQYF
V: TRBV4-2; length: 13; J: TRBJ2-2; CDR3: CASSQVGGVELFF
V: TRBV27; length: 14; J: TRBJ1-2; CDR3: CASSRTGGSGGYTF
V: TRBV20-1; length: 12; J: TRBJ2-1; CDR3: CSAKSHHNEQFF
V: TRBV29-1; length: 14; J: TRBJ1-2; CDR3: CSVEEGSAAYGYTF
V: TRBV7-9; length: 14; J: TRBJ1-3; CDR3: CASSAPYSGNTIYF